Shown below are 30 T cell receptor beta chains from a single sample sequenced in a study of human T cells and chemical hapten exposure. Time point described: pre-sensitization, week 0. Treatment defined: therapeutic diphenylcyclopropenone sensitization with weekly scalp DPC. TCRdb re-analysed the RACE reads in MiXCR, keeping a single row per CDR3 protein. The sample holds some 330,000 distinct CDR3 sequences, around 5.5% seen once. The specimen comprised whole blood, sampled in connection with sensitization to the hapten diphenylcyclopropenone (DPC). These TCRs come from a woman younger than 35 with alopecia areata. Some clones in this sample may be carry-over from other donors' samples.

This clonotype showed up many times. The rearrangement links TRBV5-1 to TRBJ2-1, with 9 bases lining up with TRBD2. Germline V gives CDR1 SGHRS, CDR2 YFSETQ. The CDR3 runs to 15 residues. J gave up 2 bases and V 3 bases, and 3 bases lay outside the gene matches. The CDR3 loop is CASSWGLAPYNEQFF. The CDR3 DNA reads TGCGCCAGCAGCTGGGGACTAGCACCCTACAATGAGCAGTTCTTC.

This clonotype showed up many times. This sequence joins TRBV24-1 and TRBJ2-2; D uncertain. The CDR3 consists of 14 residues. The V end was cut by 6 bases, the J end by 5 bases, with 12 bases between. Germline CDR1 KGHDR, CDR2 SFDVKD. The CDR3 sequence: CATSRPPATGELFF. The DNA of the CDR3 is TGTGCCACCAGTCGACCGCCCGCGACCGGGGAGCTGTTTTTT.

This clonotype was counted many times. This sequence joins TRBV7-9 and TRBJ2-1; D could derive from TRBD1 or TRBD2 (5 bases each). This CDR3 is built from 15 residues. The ends were cut back, 0 bases at V and 0 bases at J, with 6 bases in the middle. From germline, CDR1 is SEHNR and CDR2 FQNEAQ (reference sequence). This CDR3 is CASSLAGTSYNEQFF. In DNA form, the CDR3 reads TGTGCCAGCAGCTTAGCGGGGACCTCCTACAATGAGCAGTTCTTC.

The table lists this clonotype with many counts. The chain recombines TRBV19 with TRBJ2-3; 9 nucleotides match TRBD1. This CDR3 spans 17 amino acids. Germline trimming cut 5 bases from V and 0 bases from J; bases unmatched to any gene: 9. Germline V lookup: CDR1 LNHDA, CDR2 SQIVND (reference sequence). CDR3 bases: TGTGCCAGTAGTGGGGGGACAGGGCACCCCAGCACAGATACGCAGTATTTT. It translates to CASSGGTGHPSTDTQYF.

This clonotype has more than one count but fewer than ten. V and J are TRBV20-1 and TRBJ2-1; maybe TRBD1 (6 bases). V was trimmed by 5 bases and J by 0 bases, leaving 17 bases between them. Germline lookup yields CDR1 DFQATT and CDR2 SNEGSKA (reference sequence). The CDR3 totals 16 residues. The CDR3 DNA reads TGCAGTGCTGACCCAAAACAGGGCTTCTCCTACAATGAGCAGTTCTTC. Translating it yields CSADPKQGFSYNEQFF.

CDR3 residues: CSARLAGGPYEQFF. CDR3 nucleotides: TGCAGTGCTAGGTTAGCGGGGGGGCCGTATGAGCAGTTCTTC. The rearrangement joins TRBV20-1 to TRBJ2-1; 11 nucleotides agree with TRBD2. The CDR3 is made up of 14 amino acids. Germline CDR1 and CDR2: DFQATT and SNEGSKA (reference sequence). V lost 3 bases and J lost 8; bases outside the gene matches: 6.

This clonotype has just a few counts. The chain recombines TRBV6-2 or TRBV6-3 with TRBJ2-3; 7 bases fit TRBD2. The trim removed 1 base at V and 0 bases at J, leaving 7 bases unmatched. CDR1 is MNHEY and CDR2 is SVGEGT in the germline V gene. This CDR3 contains 17 residues. DNA of the CDR3: TGTGCCAGCAGTTACTGGCCAAGCGGGGCTAGCACAGATACGCAGTATTTT. Protein product: CASSYWPSGASTDTQYF.

This clonotype was counted only a few times. The chain carries TRBV28 and TRBJ2-1, with D possibly called TRBD1 or TRBD2 (5 bases each). Germline V CDR1 and CDR2: MDHEN, SYDVKM. V lost 5 bases, J lost 7 bases, and 15 bases lay in between. CDR3 length: 14 amino acids. The DNA for the CDR3 is TGTGCCAGCAGTCCGGGGACGAAAACTAATGAGCAGTTCTTC. It codes for CASSPGTKTNEQFF.

The table lists this clonotype with many counts. J is TRBJ1-1 and V is TRBV5-8; D ambiguous. Trimming shortened V by 5 bases and J by 6 bases, and 5 bases separated the two germline ends. This CDR3 has 10 residues. In germline, CDR1 is SGHTS, CDR2 YDEGEE. The CDR3: CASSSPEAFF. DNA for the CDR3: TGTGCCAGCAGTTCACCTGAAGCTTTCTTT.

The rearrangement joins TRBV5-1 to TRBJ2-2; D ambiguous. Germline V gives CDR1 SGHRS, CDR2 YFSETQ. The CDR3 extends over 15 amino acids. Trimming took off 5 bases at V and 2 bases at J, with 13 bases between the two ends. CDR3 residues: CASRPGPRNTGELFF. The CDR3 nucleotides read TGCGCCAGCAGACCTGGACCCAGAAACACCGGGGAGCTGTTTTTT.

The chain uses TRBV6-6 and TRBJ2-3; 7 positions agree with TRBD1. The V segment lost 5 bases and the J segment 4 bases; nucleotides outside the gene matches: 12. The CDR3 spans 16 residues. From germline, CDR1 is MNHNY and CDR2 SVGAGI (reference sequence). The CDR3 region has the DNA TGTGCCAGCAGTGCAAGAAGAGACAGGGTGTCAGATACGCAGTATTTT. Residues: CASSARRDRVSDTQYF.

This clonotype has ten or more counts. The chain couples TRBV6-2 or TRBV6-3 to TRBJ2-4; D may be TRBD1 (5 bases). This CDR3 spans 16 amino acids. Trimming cost V 2 bases and J 0 bases, with 11 bases left between them. Germline-derived CDR1 and CDR2 are MNHEY and SVGEGT. CDR3 in DNA: TGTGCCAGCAGTTACGGACACTTTGTAGCCAAAAACATTCAGTACTTC. This encodes CASSYGHFVAKNIQYF.

This clonotype was picked up a small number of times. The chain carries TRBV2 and TRBJ1-2, with 7 positions matching TRBD1. This CDR3 has 15 residues. V was clipped by 3 bases and J by 2 bases; unmatched bases: 6. The germline gives CDR1 SNHLY, CDR2 FYNNEI. The CDR3 nucleotides are TGTGCCAGCAGTGATCCAGGGGGAATCAACTATGGCTACACCTTC. This gives the protein CASSDPGGINYGYTF.

The chain combines TRBV6-6 with TRBJ1-5, with D hard to call. CDR3 length: 14 residues. Trimming removed 2 bases from V and 3 bases from J, with 8 bases in between. CDR1 is MNHNY, CDR2 SVGAGI, per germline (reference sequence). The DNA for the CDR3 is TGTGCCAGCAGTTACGGGCAGCCCAATCAGCCCCAGCATTTT. Its protein is CASSYGQPNQPQHF.

Details on this clonotype: One base away lies a much larger clone, so this may be a sequencing read error. The CDR3 DNA reads as TGTGCCAGCACCACCCCAGGGAGGGATGAGCAGTACTTC. Translated, it gives CASTTPGRDEQYF. The chain recombines TRBV6-2 or TRBV6-3 with TRBJ2-1; 7 positions agree with TRBD2. The end of the DNA is better explained by TRBJ2-7, so the J call may be wrong. The CDR3 contains 13 residues. The germline V gene encodes CDR1 MNHEY and CDR2 SVGEGT.

This clonotype was seen at least ten times. The chain carries TRBV12-3 or TRBV12-4 and TRBJ1-2, with a possible D match to TRBD1 (6 bases). CDR3 size: 12 residues. Trimming cost V 4 bases and J 8 bases, with 11 bases left between them. This CDR3 reads CASSSGTRGYTF. The CDR3 nucleotides are TGTGCCAGCAGTTCCGGGACAAGGGGCTACACCTTC.

In this sample, this clonotype turned up a few times. The chain is built from TRBV3-1 and TRBJ2-3; D perhaps matches TRBD1 (5 bases). Germline V gene data show CDR1 as LGHDT and CDR2 as YNNKEL (reference sequence). This CDR3 spans 15 amino acids. The germline V and J ends were trimmed by 2 bases and 1 base, with 10 bases remaining between them. In nucleotides, the CDR3 is TGTGCCAGCAGCCAAAGGGGATTCGGCACAGATACGCAGTATTTT. Residues: CASSQRGFGTDTQYF.

This clonotype appeared a few times. The CDR3 spells CASSQGQGFTEAFF. DNA of the CDR3: TGTGCCAGCAGCCAGGGACAGGGGTTCACTGAAGCTTTCTTT. This chain connects TRBV3-1 to TRBJ1-1, with 10 bases fitting TRBD1. Germline V gives CDR1 LGHDT, CDR2 YNNKEL (reference sequence). CDR3 length: 14 amino acids. The ends lost 3 bases at V and 4 bases at J; junction bases unmatched: 2.

In its sample, this clonotype was seen a few times. The V call is TRBV7-2, the J call TRBJ2-2; D may be TRBD1 or TRBD2 (5 bases each). This CDR3 has 15 residues. The ends were cut back, 5 bases at V and 6 bases at J, with 16 bases in the middle. Per germline, CDR1 SGHTA and CDR2 FQGNSA. CDR3 in DNA: TGTGCCAGCAGCATCCGGGGCCCTTCCGCCGGGGAGCTGTTTTTT. Amino acids: CASSIRGPSAGELFF.

Many counts were recorded for this clonotype. This chain uses TRBV24-1 with TRBJ2-2; 9 nucleotides line up with TRBD1. Trimming cost V 3 bases and J 0 bases; bases outside gene matches: 1. The germline V gene encodes CDR1 KGHDR and CDR2 SFDVKD. The CDR3 has 16 residues. CDR3 coding DNA: TGTGCCACCAGTGATCACAGGGGGCCGAACACCGGGGAGCTGTTTTTT. Its translation is CATSDHRGPNTGELFF.

This clonotype has a count of ten or more. The chain uses TRBV5-1 and TRBJ1-1; 7 positions match TRBD1. This CDR3 contains 13 residues. V was pared by 6 bases and J by 6 bases, with 8 bases of the junction left unmatched. Looked up from germline, CDR1 is SGHRS and CDR2 is YFSETQ. The CDR3, as DNA: TGCGCCAGCAACAGGGAAGGGGGCTCTGAAGCTTTCTTT. Translation gives CASNREGGSEAFF.

This clonotype showed up just a few times. This sequence joins TRBV10-3 and TRBJ2-1; D may correspond to TRBD1 or TRBD2 (6 bases each). The CDR3 extends over 14 amino acids. Germline assignment: CDR1 ENHRY and CDR2 SYGVKD. The germline V and J ends were trimmed by 5 bases and 5 bases, with 13 bases remaining between them. The CDR3 DNA reads as TGTGCCATCAGTAAGAGGGGGGAAGACAATGAGCAGTTCTTC. This encodes CAISKRGEDNEQFF.

In the case of this clonotype: One end of the junction varies from germline; a read error may be responsible. V is TRBV6-2 or TRBV6-3 and J is TRBJ2-1, with 8 bases identical to TRBD1. The CDR3 runs to 15 residues. Germline values: CDR1 MNHEY, CDR2 SVGEGT. CDR3 protein: CASSSGTGAFNEQFF. CDR3 nucleotides: TGTGCTAGCAGTTCCGGGACAGGTGCGTTCAATGAGCAGTTCTTC.

This clonotype has just a few counts. The chain couples TRBV20-1 to TRBJ1-2; no reliable D call. The CDR3 runs to 14 residues. Germline lookup yields CDR1 DFQATT and CDR2 SNEGSKA (reference sequence). Trimming took 2 bases from V and 4 from J, leaving 14 bases between them. CDR3 loop: CSARIATEFYGYTF. Here the CDR3 DNA reads TGCAGTGCTAGAATCGCAACGGAATTCTATGGCTACACCTTC.

This clonotype was counted only a few times. The rearrangement uses TRBV4-3 and TRBJ2-1, with D perhaps given as TRBD1 or TRBD2 (6 bases each). With 4 bases removed from V and 1 base from J, the gap between germline ends came to 17 bases. Germline CDR1 reads LGHNA; CDR2 reads YSLEER. The CDR3 is 17 residues long. CDR3 in amino acids: CASSLETRGPSYNEQFF. The CDR3 coding sequence is TGCGCCAGCAGCCTAGAAACCCGGGGGCCTTCCTACAATGAGCAGTTCTTC.

This clonotype came up many times. The rearrangement links TRBV20-1 to TRBJ1-5; 7 bases agree with TRBD1. The CDR3 loop spans 13 amino acids. Unmatched junction bases numbered 8, after V lost 5 bases and J lost 7 bases. CDR1 is DFQATT, CDR2 SNEGSKA, per germline (reference sequence). CDR3 in DNA: TGCAGTGCTTTGACAGGGTCGAAGCAGCCCCAGCATTTT. Translating gives CSALTGSKQPQHF.

On this clonotype: Possible read error: a much larger clone is one base away. The chain is built from TRBV10-3 and TRBJ2-7, with 10 bases identical to TRBD2. Germline lookup yields CDR1 ENHRY and CDR2 SYGVKD. CDR3 length equals 14 residues. The CDR3 DNA sequence: TGTGCCATCAGTGATACTAGCGGGGCTTACGAGCTGTACTTC. Residues: CAISDTSGAYELYF.

The rearrangement links TRBV12-3 or TRBV12-4 to TRBJ2-3; 10 bases map to TRBD2. V gave up 6 bases and J gave up 12 bases; unmatched junction bases: 9. The CDR3 totals 13 residues. The CDR3 coding sequence is TGTGCCAGCAGGAGCGGGGGGGCCTGGATACAGTATTTT. This sequence encodes CASRSGGAWIQYF.

CDR3 nucleotides: TGTGCCAGCAGTGATCCGCGTATGGGGGGCTCTGGCACAGATACGCAGTATTTT. Its translation is CASSDPRMGGSGTDTQYF. The rearrangement links TRBV25-1 to TRBJ2-3, with D perhaps given as TRBD1 or TRBD2 (6 bases each). Germline CDR1 is MGHDK and CDR2 is SYGVNS. V lost 3 bases and J lost 1, with 20 bases in between. The CDR3 is 18 residues long. The complete variable domain, with remaining parts taken from reference TRBV25-1 and TRBJ2-3, reads EADIYQTPRYLVIGTGKKITLECSQTMGHDKMYWYQQDPGMELHLIHYSYGVNSTEKGDLSSESTVSRIRTEHFPLTLESARPSHTSQYLCASSDPRMGGSGTDTQYFGPGTRLTVL.

The gene calls are TRBV7-3 and TRBJ2-5; tentatively, D is TRBD1 (6 bases). V shed 5 bases and J shed 0 bases, with 10 bases lying between them. Germline-derived CDR1 and CDR2 are SGHTA and FQGTGA. The CDR3 length is 14 residues. Here the CDR3 reads CASSLQGYQETQYF. CDR3 in DNA: TGTGCCAGCAGCCTACAGGGCTACCAAGAGACCCAGTACTTC.